These 27 T cell receptor beta chains were all obtained from the same sample, sequenced in a study of T cell clones after liver transplantation. Generated by immunoSEQ multiplex PCR, the TCRdb table keeps only in-frame clones and is missing some. The data hold about 76,000 clones, with roughly 80% observed a single time. The specimen was CD4+ T cells from blood, collected at the 22-month timepoint. Every receptor here comes from a human patient who received a liver transplant. The graft donor may account for some of the T cells.

This chain's CDR3 is CASSSQGRTNEKLFF. As DNA, the CDR3 is TGTGCCAGCAGCTCACAGGGGCGGACTAATGAAAAACTGTTTTTT. The chain couples TRBV6-5 to TRBJ1-4; TRBD1 aligns across 7 bases. The CDR3 is 15 amino acids. Per germline, CDR1 MNHEY and CDR2 SVGAGI. V shed 6 bases, J shed 2 bases, and the junction held 6 bases outside the gene matches.

This chain joins TRBV9 and TRBJ2-1, with TRBD2 matching over 9 bases. After removal of 0 bases from V and 0 bases from J, the junction contained 1 base not matched to a gene. CDR1 SGDLS and CDR2 YYNGEE come from the germline V gene. This CDR3 has 16 amino acids. This CDR3 reads CASSVASGNSYNEQFF. The CDR3 DNA reads as TGTGCCAGCAGCGTAGCTAGCGGGAACTCCTACAATGAGCAGTTCTTC.

The J gene is TRBJ2-5, the V gene TRBV20-1; D gene ambiguous. The V end lost 7 bases, the J end lost 4 bases, and 7 bases lay between the germline ends. The CDR3 sequence is 10 residues long. The germline gives CDR1 DFQATT, CDR2 SNEGSKA (reference sequence). The CDR3 region has the DNA TGCAGTGTCCAGCGAGAGACCCAGTACTTC. Translation: CSVQRETQYF.

This chain joins TRBV4-1 and TRBJ2-5; D perhaps matches TRBD2 (6 bases). This CDR3 comprises 18 residues. Germline CDR1 MGHRA, CDR2 YSYEKL. The germline V and J ends were trimmed by 4 bases and 2 bases, with 23 bases remaining between them. Written as DNA, the CDR3 is TGCGCCAGCAGCCCGGGGAGGCCCAAGAGCGGAGTTCAAGAGACCCAGTACTTC. This gives the protein CASSPGRPKSGVQETQYF.

The CDR3 nucleotides are TGTGCCAGCCGGGGGACTAGCGGGATTACAGATACGCAGTATTTT. This codes for CASRGTSGITDTQYF. V gene TRBV4-2 combines with J gene TRBJ2-3; 13 positions agree with TRBD2. V lost 8 bases, J lost 3 bases, and 5 bases stayed unmatched. The CDR3 consists of 15 residues. Germline V lookup: CDR1 LGHNA, CDR2 YNFKEQ.

The chain combines TRBV10-2 with TRBJ2-7, with 8 bases identical to TRBD1. This CDR3 is built from 13 residues. Per the germline V gene, CDR1 is WSHSY and CDR2 is SAAADI. V trimming: 6 bases; J trimming: 5 bases; junction bases outside the gene matches: 6. CDR3 coding DNA: TGCGCCAGCAGGCCAGGGGGCTTGAACGAGCAGTACTTC. Translation gives CASRPGGLNEQYF.

This rearrangement joins TRBV18 to TRBJ1-5; unclear D gene. Germline loops: CDR1 KGHSH, CDR2 LQKENI. V was pared by 3 bases and J by 2 bases, with 8 bases between. This CDR3 is built from 14 residues. The CDR3 spells CASSPSNGNQPQHF. The CDR3 bases are TGTGCCAGCTCACCGAGCAATGGCAATCAGCCCCAGCATTTT.

This chain uses TRBV28 with TRBJ1-2, with D perhaps TRBD1 (6 bases). This CDR3 is 14 amino acids long. Germline V gene sequence: CDR1 MDHEN, CDR2 SYDVKM. V gave up 2 bases and J gave up 2 bases, with 9 bases separating them. The CDR3 sequence: CASSLTGSNYGYTF. The CDR3 DNA sequence: TGTGCCAGCAGTTTAACAGGGTCGAACTATGGCTACACCTTC.

This clone was seen only a few times. The chain couples TRBV19 to TRBJ1-4, with 8 bases aligning to TRBD1. The CDR3 is 16 residues long. The V and J ends lost 3 bases and 0 bases, in that order; junction bases with no gene match: 3. Germline lookup yields CDR1 LNHDA and CDR2 SQIVND (reference sequence). The CDR3 loop is CASSITGGPTNEKLFF. Here the CDR3 DNA reads TGTGCCAGTAGTATCACAGGGGGACCAACTAATGAAAAACTGTTTTTT.

This sequence joins TRBV5-6 and TRBJ2-1; no clear D gene. Per germline, CDR1 SGHDT and CDR2 YYEEEE. This CDR3 contains 15 residues. V gave up 1 base and J gave up 2 bases, with 10 bases separating them. The CDR3 sequence is CASSLWLLAYNEQFF. As DNA, the CDR3 is TGTGCCAGCAGCTTGTGGCTCTTAGCCTACAATGAGCAGTTCTTC.

CDR3 amino acids: CAARDRGASGELFF. DNA of the CDR3: TGTGCCGCCCGAGACAGGGGGGCGAGCGGGGAGCTGTTTTTT. V and J are TRBV7-9 and TRBJ2-2, with 9 bases that match TRBD1. CDR3 length: 14 residues. Germline V gene lookup returns CDR1 SEHNR and CDR2 FQNEAQ (reference sequence). J was trimmed by 7 bases and V by 11 bases; bases with no gene match: 11.

In this sample, this clone turned up once. The chain recombines TRBV14 with TRBJ2-3, with D uncertain. The CDR3 runs to 14 residues. Germline V gene lookup returns CDR1 SGHDN and CDR2 FVKESK. Deletions cut 0 bases from V and 4 bases from J, with 8 bases between. This CDR3 reads CASSQDLEPDTQYF. The CDR3 DNA follows: TGTGCCAGCAGCCAAGATCTAGAACCAGATACGCAGTATTTT.

The chain couples TRBV4-3 to TRBJ1-3; D remains unclear. Germline V gene sequence: CDR1 LGHNA, CDR2 YSLEER. V was cut by 5 bases and J by 4 bases, with 15 bases left in between. This CDR3 spans 15 amino acids. CDR3 protein: CASSYSFGSGNTIYF. The CDR3 bases are TGCGCCAGCAGCTACAGTTTTGGGTCAGGAAACACCATATATTTT.

The gene calls are TRBV19 and TRBJ1-6, with TRBD1 as a possible D gene (6 bases). The V end was cut by 8 bases, the J end by 6 bases, with 11 bases between. CDR1 LNHDA and CDR2 SQIVND come from the germline V gene (reference sequence). The CDR3 is 13 residues long. In DNA form, the CDR3 reads TGTGCCAGTGGTGGGGGCCTTAATTCACCCCTCCACTTT. Amino acid sequence: CASGGGLNSPLHF.

V usage is TRBV4-3 and J usage is TRBJ2-7; D gene uncertain. V shed 0 bases and J shed 2 bases, with 5 bases lying between them. The CDR3 is 13 residues long. Germline values: CDR1 LGHNA, CDR2 YSLEER. CDR3 nucleotides: TGCGCCAGCAGCCAAGATTGGGCCTACGAGCAGTACTTC. It encodes CASSQDWAYEQYF.

This clone qualifies as medium-sized. The chain carries TRBV7-2 and TRBJ1-5; 8 positions agree with TRBD1. Germline loops: CDR1 SGHTA, CDR2 FQGNSA. The CDR3 is made up of 16 amino acids. After removal of 1 base from V and 7 bases from J, the junction contained 9 bases not matched to a gene. CDR3 residues: CASSLVGQGAGQPQHF. In nucleotides, the CDR3 is TGTGCCAGCAGCTTAGTGGGTCAGGGGGCCGGACAGCCCCAGCATTTT.

This sequence joins TRBV7-3 and TRBJ1-5; a weak D match, TRBD1 (5 bases). Germline V CDR1 and CDR2: SGHTA, FQGTGA. V was trimmed by 2 bases and J by 2 bases, leaving 19 bases between them. This CDR3 has 18 residues. CDR3 protein: CASSLPQAPYSGNQPQHF. The CDR3 nucleotides are TGTGCCAGCAGCTTACCACAGGCCCCCTATAGTGGCAATCAGCCCCAGCATTTT.

The chain joins TRBV2 to TRBJ2-2, with TRBD2 as a possible D gene (5 bases). From germline, CDR1 is SNHLY and CDR2 FYNNEI. The CDR3 is 15 amino acids. V was shortened by 7 bases and J by 1 base, with 13 bases between the two germline ends. CDR3 region: CASTQSGMNTGELFF. The CDR3 coding sequence is TGTGCCAGCACACAAAGCGGAATGAACACCGGGGAGCTGTTTTTT.

The chain is built from TRBV5-4 and TRBJ1-4, with D perhaps matching TRBD1 (5 bases). Trimming left V 4 bases short and J 0 bases short, with 16 bases between. CDR3 length: 17 amino acids. Per germline, CDR1 SGHNT and CDR2 YYREEE (reference sequence). The DNA of the CDR3 is TGTGCCAGCAGCCGACAGTCGAACCTTGCAACTAATGAAAAACTGTTTTTT. This encodes CASSRQSNLATNEKLFF. Looking up the rest from reference TRBV5-4 and TRBJ1-4 gives the full variable domain: ETGVTQSPTHLIKTRGQQVTLRCSSQSGHNTVSWYQQALGQGPQFIFQYYREEENGRGNFPPRFSGLQFPNYSSELNVNALELDDSALYLCASSRQSNLATNEKLFFGSGTQLSVL.

The V call is TRBV5-5, the J call TRBJ2-2, with D maybe TRBD2 (5 bases). Germline CDR1 reads SGHKS; CDR2 reads YYEKEE (reference sequence). This CDR3 comprises 15 residues. V was shortened by 6 bases and J by 6 bases, with 18 bases between the two germline ends. The CDR3 region has the DNA TGTGCCAGCAATTTCGCACTGGACGGGGCCGGGGAGCTGTTTTTT. Protein sequence: CASNFALDGAGELFF.

The chain is built from TRBV5-6 and TRBJ1-2; D is possibly TRBD1 (5 bases). Germline V gene lookup returns CDR1 SGHDT and CDR2 YYEEEE. V lost 2 bases, J lost 1 base, and 9 bases lay in between. This CDR3 contains 14 residues. The chain's CDR3 is CASSLEGRNYGYTF. CDR3 nucleotide sequence: TGTGCCAGCAGCTTAGAGGGGCGTAACTATGGCTACACCTTC.

V and J are TRBV29-1 and TRBJ2-1; 7 bases agree with TRBD2. CDR3 size: 13 residues. Trimming cost V 3 bases and J 4 bases; bases outside gene matches: 3. Germline-derived CDR1 and CDR2 are SQVTM and ANQGSEA. CDR3 DNA sequence: TGCAGCGTTGACGAGCGGGGATACAATGAGCAGTTCTTC. This gives the protein CSVDERGYNEQFF.

The CDR3 loop is CSVITGPVFTGELFF. The CDR3 DNA is TGCAGCGTTATAACGGGGCCCGTATTTACCGGGGAGCTGTTTTTT. The genes are TRBV29-1 and TRBJ2-2, with D perhaps assigned TRBD1 or TRBD2 (5 bases each). This CDR3 has 15 amino acids. V lost 5 bases to trimming and J lost 5 bases, with 18 bases between them. Germline V gene data show CDR1 as SQVTM and CDR2 as ANQGSEA.

This clone occurred once. The sample carries other DNA sequences with the same CDR3. This rearrangement joins TRBV19 to TRBJ1-1; D gene unclear. V dropped 3 bases and J dropped 1 base, with 6 bases sitting between them. CDR1 is LNHDA, CDR2 SQIVND, per germline (reference sequence). CDR3 size: 13 residues. The CDR3 DNA is TGTGCCAGTAGTATCTCGAGGAACACTGAAGCTTTCTTT. This gives the protein CASSISRNTEAFF.

The V call is TRBV7-6, the J call TRBJ2-3; 10 bases fit TRBD1. Losses at the gene ends were 2 bases for V and 6 bases for J; bases not matched to a gene: 11. This CDR3 contains 17 residues. The germline CDR1 and CDR2 sequences are SGHVS and FNYEAQ. CDR3 loop: CASSLTTGTGEGDTQYF. CDR3 in DNA: TGTGCCAGCAGCTTAACTACCGGGACAGGGGAGGGTGATACGCAGTATTTT.

The J gene is TRBJ1-2, the V gene TRBV11-2; D remains ambiguous. The CDR3 consists of 15 residues. The germline CDR1 and CDR2 sequences are SGHAT and FQNNGV. V was trimmed by 1 base and J by 2 bases, leaving 11 bases between them. The CDR3 protein is CASSLGGTPNYGYTF. The DNA of the CDR3 is TGTGCCAGCAGCTTAGGAGGAACACCGAACTATGGCTACACCTTC.

The chain joins TRBV7-3 to TRBJ2-1, with a possible D match to TRBD2 (5 bases). Germline-derived CDR1 and CDR2 are SGHTA and FQGTGA. V dropped 2 bases and J dropped 1 base, with 12 bases sitting between them. The CDR3 contains 16 residues. The chain's CDR3 is CASSLLHQRSYNEQFF. The DNA of the CDR3 is TGTGCCAGCAGCTTACTGCACCAGCGGTCCTACAATGAGCAGTTCTTC.